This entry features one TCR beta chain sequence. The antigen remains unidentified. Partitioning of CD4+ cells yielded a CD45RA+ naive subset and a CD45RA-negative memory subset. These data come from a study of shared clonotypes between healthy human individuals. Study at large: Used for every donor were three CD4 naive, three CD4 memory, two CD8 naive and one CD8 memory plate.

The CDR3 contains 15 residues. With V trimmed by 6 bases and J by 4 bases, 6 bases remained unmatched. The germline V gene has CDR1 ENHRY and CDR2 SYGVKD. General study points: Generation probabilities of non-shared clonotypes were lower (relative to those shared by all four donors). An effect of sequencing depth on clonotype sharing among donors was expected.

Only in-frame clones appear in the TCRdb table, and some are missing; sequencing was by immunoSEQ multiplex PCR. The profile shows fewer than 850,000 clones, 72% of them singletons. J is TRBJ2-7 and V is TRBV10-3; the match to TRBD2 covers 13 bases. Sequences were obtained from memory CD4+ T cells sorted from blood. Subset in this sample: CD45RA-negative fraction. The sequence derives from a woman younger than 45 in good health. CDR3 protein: CAIRGTSGNFYEQYF. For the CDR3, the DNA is TGTGCCATCAGGGGGACTAGCGGGAACTTTTACGAGCAGTACTTC.